One and the same sample provided the 26 T cell receptor beta chains below, sequenced in a study of T cells after yellow fever vaccination. TCRdb analysed the 5' RACE reads with MiXCR anew, one entry per CDR3 protein. The repertoire holds some 160,000 distinct CDR3 sequences, with 5.5% to 7.5% as singletons. Sequencing was performed on CD4+ T cells sorted from PBMCs, taken roughly 5 days after the first yellow fever vaccination. The receptors were gathered from a man aged 18-30 years who received the YFV17D yellow fever vaccine.

This clonotype occurred many times. The rearrangement joins TRBV7-2 to TRBJ2-3, with D unclear. Trimming pared 2 bases from V and 6 bases from J, leaving 9 bases between. Per germline, CDR1 SGHTA and CDR2 FQGNSA. The CDR3 is 13 residues long. The CDR3 region has the DNA TGTGCCAGCAGCTTATCGTACGGGGATACGCAGTATTTT. Its translation is CASSLSYGDTQYF. The entire variable domain, with the rest obtained from reference TRBV7-2 and TRBJ2-3, is as follows: GAGVSQSPSNKVTEKGKDVELRCDPISGHTALYWYRQSLGQGLEFLIYFQGNSAPDKSGLPSDRFSAERTGGSVSTLTIQRTQQEDSAVYLCASSLSYGDTQYFGPGTRLTVL.

This clonotype was counted many times. This rearrangement joins TRBV5-1 to TRBJ2-2; the D is unclear. CDR3 length: 14 amino acids. Trimming removed 0 bases from V and 1 base from J, with 4 bases in between. Germline CDR1 SGHRS, CDR2 YFSETQ. The CDR3 nucleotides read TGCGCCAGCAGCTTGGTAGAGAACACCGGGGAGCTGTTTTTT. Protein sequence: CASSLVENTGELFF. Looking up the rest from reference TRBV5-1 and TRBJ2-2 gives the full variable domain: KAGVTQTPRYLIKTRGQQVTLSCSPISGHRSVSWYQQTPGQGLQFLFEYFSETQRNKGNFPGRFSGRQFSNSRSEMNVSTLELGDSALYLCASSLVENTGELFFGEGSRLTVL.

Many counts were recorded for this clonotype. The chain is built from TRBV12-5 and TRBJ2-4; D perhaps matches TRBD2 (5 bases). The ends were cut back, 1 base at V and 6 bases at J, with 7 bases in the middle. CDR1 and CDR2 (germline): LGHNT, FRNRAP. The CDR3 runs to 13 residues. As DNA, the CDR3 is TGTGCTAGTGGTTTGGGTCGGGGAAACATTCAGTACTTC. It encodes CASGLGRGNIQYF.

This clonotype was detected many times. The chain is built from TRBV20-1 and TRBJ2-3; D is ambiguous. The germline V gene has CDR1 DFQATT and CDR2 SNEGSKA (reference sequence). The V and J ends lost 1 base and 6 bases respectively, with 11 bases between them. This CDR3 has 13 amino acids. DNA for the CDR3: TGCAGTGCTAGAGTTCTGGGAATGGATACGCAGTATTTT. It yields the protein CSARVLGMDTQYF.

This clonotype was seen repeatedly, ten times or more. The rearrangement links TRBV20-1 to TRBJ1-1; D perhaps matches TRBD1 (5 bases). The germline V gene has CDR1 DFQATT and CDR2 SNEGSKA (reference sequence). Trimming took 3 bases from V and 4 from J, leaving 18 bases between them. The CDR3 contains 15 residues. Here the CDR3 DNA reads TGCAGTGCTAGCAGCCCGGGGGGTCCCTCCACTGAAGCTTTCTTT. It is translated as CSASSPGGPSTEAFF.

This chain uses TRBV20-1 with TRBJ2-2; 7 nucleotides agree with TRBD1. The trim removed 3 bases at V and 1 base at J, leaving 2 bases unmatched. The CDR3 runs to 14 residues. Germline-derived CDR1 and CDR2 are DFQATT and SNEGSKA (reference sequence). In nucleotides, the CDR3 is TGCAGTGCTAGGGCAGGGGGGAACACCGGGGAGCTGTTTTTT. This sequence encodes CSARAGGNTGELFF.

In this sample, this clonotype turned up many times. This chain connects TRBV7-2 to TRBJ2-3; D perhaps matches TRBD2 (6 bases). CDR3 length equals 14 residues. V was clipped by 3 bases and J by 1 base, with 8 bases between them. CDR1 SGHTA and CDR2 FQGNSA come from the germline V gene. The CDR3 region has the DNA TGTGCCAGCAGCTTTAGGGAGGGCACAGATACGCAGTATTTT. Translation: CASSFREGTDTQYF.

This clonotype has at least ten counts. The chain has TRBV6-5 and TRBJ1-1; no reliable D call. CDR1 is MNHEY, CDR2 SVGAGI, per germline. Trimming pared 2 bases from V and 5 bases from J, leaving 12 bases between. CDR3 length equals 14 residues. CDR3 DNA: TGTGCCAGCAGTTACGAGGGTTCTTCGACTGAAGCTTTCTTT. Amino acid sequence: CASSYEGSSTEAFF.

In its sample, this clonotype was seen many times. The CDR3 coding sequence is TGTGCCAGCAGCGAACCAGGACGGCTCACAACCCAGTACTTC. Residues: CASSEPGRLTTQYF. The J gene is TRBJ2-5, the V gene TRBV3-1; D is unclear. The CDR3 extends over 14 amino acids. V gave up 5 bases and J gave up 8 bases, with 18 bases separating them. Germline lookup yields CDR1 LGHDT and CDR2 YNNKEL (reference sequence).

This clonotype was seen many times. The chain uses TRBV10-2 and TRBJ2-7, with unresolved D. The CDR3 totals 12 residues. CDR1 and CDR2 (germline): WSHSY, SAAADI. Trimming cost V 6 bases and J 6 bases, with 12 bases left between them. CDR3 DNA sequence: TGCGCCAGCAGCAAACCCGACCGCGAGCAGTACTTC. As protein: CASSKPDREQYF.

Note on this clonotype: An end of the junction does not agree with germline; a read error may underlie this. The chain is built from TRBV6-6 and TRBJ1-3, with D tentatively TRBD1 (5 bases). The CDR3 is made up of 13 amino acids. Germline V gene data show CDR1 as MNHNY and CDR2 as SVGAGI (reference sequence). CDR3 region: CASKGTSGNTIYF. The CDR3 nucleotides read TGTGCCAGCAAGGGGACCTCTGGGAACACCATATATTTT.

This clonotype was detected many times. This sequence joins TRBV20-1 and TRBJ2-7, with D uncertain. CDR3 size: 14 residues. V was trimmed by 2 bases and J by 2 bases, leaving 13 bases between them. In germline, CDR1 is DFQATT, CDR2 SNEGSKA (reference sequence). CDR3 sequence (DNA): TGCAGTGCTAGAAATGCTCAGGCCGCCTACGAGCAGTACGTC. Protein: CSARNAQAAYEQYV.

A few counts support this clonotype. The chain is built from TRBV5-1 and TRBJ2-5; 8 bases are a match to TRBD1. Germline V gene lookup returns CDR1 SGHRS and CDR2 YFSETQ. Trimming at V came to 0 bases and at J to 4 bases, leaving 11 bases not matched to a gene. The length of the CDR3 is 17 residues. The CDR3 region is CASSLALQGAARETQYF. The DNA for the CDR3 is TGCGCCAGCAGCTTGGCCCTCCAGGGGGCGGCTCGAGAGACCCAGTACTTC. Full variable domain (rest looked up from reference TRBV5-1 and TRBJ2-5): KAGVTQTPRYLIKTRGQQVTLSCSPISGHRSVSWYQQTPGQGLQFLFEYFSETQRNKGNFPGRFSGRQFSNSRSEMNVSTLELGDSALYLCASSLALQGAARETQYFGPGTRLLVL.

This clonotype has just a few counts. J is TRBJ1-6 and V is TRBV10-3, with D perhaps matching TRBD1 (5 bases). The V end was cut by 3 bases, the J end by 10 bases, with 10 bases between. The CDR3 contains 13 residues. Germline V lookup: CDR1 ENHRY, CDR2 SYGVKD. This CDR3 reads CAISDREESPLHF. In DNA, the CDR3 is TGTGCCATCAGTGACAGGGAAGAATCACCCCTCCACTTT.

This clonotype was counted between two and nine times. The CDR3 protein is CASSSRDTNNSPLHF. CDR3 nucleotides: TGTGCCAGCAGCTCCCGGGATACCAATAATTCACCCCTCCACTTT. The chain recombines TRBV5-5 with TRBJ1-6, with no clear D. CDR1 is SGHKS and CDR2 is YYEKEE in the germline V gene (reference sequence). CDR3 size: 15 residues. Trimming stripped 3 bases from V and 5 bases from J, with 12 bases between.

Ten or more counts support this clonotype. This chain links TRBV5-4 with TRBJ2-3, with 13 bases fitting TRBD2. V shed 0 bases and J 6 bases; nucleotides not matched to a gene: 7. The germline gives CDR1 SGHNT, CDR2 YYREEE (reference sequence). The CDR3 contains 17 residues. CDR3 sequence (DNA): TGTGCCAGCAGCTTGGAGAAGGGACTAGCGGGGAAGGATACGCAGTATTTT. It codes for CASSLEKGLAGKDTQYF.

In its sample, this clonotype was seen many times. The chain combines TRBV4-1 with TRBJ2-1; D is unresolved. Trimming took 0 bases from V and 8 from J, leaving 14 bases between them. CDR1 is MGHRA, CDR2 YSYEKL, per germline. The CDR3 is made up of 15 amino acids. The chain's CDR3 is CASSQDDPGPDEQFF. CDR3 nucleotide sequence: TGCGCCAGCAGCCAAGATGACCCCGGGCCGGATGAGCAGTTCTTC.

This chain links TRBV20-1 with TRBJ1-4, with D possibly matching TRBD1 (5 bases). Deletions cut 0 bases from V and 7 bases from J, with 12 bases between. The germline V gene has CDR1 DFQATT and CDR2 SNEGSKA (reference sequence). CDR3 length: 14 amino acids. For the CDR3, the DNA is TGCAGTGCTAGAGATTATGGCAGGGTTGAAAAACTGTTTTTT. As protein: CSARDYGRVEKLFF.

The chain links TRBV10-2 to TRBJ2-7; weak D call: TRBD2 (6 bases). With 3 bases removed from V and 5 bases from J, the gap between germline ends came to 14 bases. CDR1 is WSHSY, CDR2 SAAADI, per germline. This CDR3 is built from 14 residues. CDR3: CASSENGGGNEQYF. The CDR3 DNA reads TGCGCCAGCAGTGAAAACGGGGGTGGCAACGAGCAGTACTTC.

Regarding this clonotype: A much larger clone sits a single nucleotide away, making a read error possible. The rearrangement uses TRBV14 and TRBJ2-2; D possibly corresponds to TRBD2 (6 bases). The CDR3 contains 16 residues. CDR1 is SGHDN, CDR2 FVKESK, per germline. The CDR3: CASSLMEDYAHGEPFF. The DNA of the CDR3 is TGTGCCAGCAGCCTTATGGAGGACTACGCTCACGGGGAGCCGTTTTTT.

This clonotype was seen ten or more times. The chain employs TRBV12-3 or TRBV12-4 and TRBJ2-7; TRBD1 is a possible D gene (6 bases). V gave up 4 bases and J gave up 3 bases, with 10 bases separating them. This CDR3 region has 13 residues. This CDR3 reads CASSWEGGYEQYF. The CDR3 DNA sequence: TGTGCCAGCAGTTGGGAAGGGGGCTACGAGCAGTACTTC.

Ten or more counts support this clonotype. The chain recombines TRBV7-8 with TRBJ2-5; the match to TRBD2 covers 8 bases. The CDR3 has 16 residues. V dropped 2 bases and J dropped 1; count of bases not matched to a gene: 6. The germline CDR1 and CDR2 sequences are SGHVS and FQNEAQ. CDR3 bases: TGTGCCAGCAGCTTAATGTGGGCGGGGGGCCAAGAGACCCAGTACTTC. Amino acids: CASSLMWAGGQETQYF.

V is TRBV29-1 and J is TRBJ2-1, with 11 positions matching TRBD2. Germline lookup yields CDR1 SQVTM and CDR2 ANQGSEA. The CDR3 consists of 15 residues. After removal of 7 bases from V and 5 bases from J, the junction contained 10 bases not matched to a gene. The CDR3 region has the DNA TGCAGCGCCGCTCCAACTAGCGGGGGCGACAATGAGCAGTTCTTC. Translation gives CSAAPTSGGDNEQFF.

In this sample, this clonotype turned up many times. CDR3 bases: TGTGCCAGCAGCTTAGCCGGGACCACGGTCCAGGGTAATGAGCAGTTCTTC. Translating gives CASSLAGTTVQGNEQFF. V is TRBV7-2 and J is TRBJ2-1; D may be TRBD1 or TRBD2 (5 bases each). The CDR3 totals 17 residues. V shed 0 bases and J shed 7 bases, with 19 bases lying between them. In germline, CDR1 is SGHTA, CDR2 FQGNSA.

This clonotype showed up just a few times. The chain links TRBV6-5 to TRBJ2-3; TRBD2 agrees at 13 bases. Germline V CDR1 and CDR2: MNHEY, SVGAGI. The CDR3 extends over 17 amino acids. Germline trimming cut 2 bases from V and 3 bases from J; bases unmatched to any gene: 5. The CDR3 region is CASSYRLLAGGTDTQYF. CDR3 nucleotides: TGTGCCAGCAGTTACAGGCTACTAGCGGGGGGGACAGATACGCAGTATTTT.

The table lists this clonotype with a few counts. CDR3 bases: TGCGCCAGCAGCCAAGATCCGCGGACAGAAGAGACCCAGTACTTC. It yields the protein CASSQDPRTEETQYF. V usage is TRBV4-3 and J usage is TRBJ2-5; possibly TRBD1 for D (6 bases). This CDR3 has 15 amino acids. V lost 0 bases to trimming and J lost 3 bases, with 11 bases between them. Germline CDR1 reads LGHNA; CDR2 reads YSLEER.